A single sample gave rise to the 19 T cell receptor beta chains below, sequenced in a study of PD-1 blockade in classical Hodgkin lymphoma (dated by TCRdb to 2020 to 2022). Library preparation used the immunoSEQ multiplex PCR assay. TCRdb mirrors the immuneACCESS table, restricted to in-frame sequences. Some clones are absent from its copies; in checked studies, under half trace to an unresolved V gene, and the reason for the others is unknown. The sample has roughly 140,000 clones on record, about four fifths of them singletons. The ten largest make up 9.2% of the sample. The sample's time point label is to be understood as: cycle 2 day 1 (C2D1) of nivolumab. Relapse after autologous stem cell transplantation had occurred in all trial patients, and cohorts A, B and C were distinguished by prior brentuximab vedotin exposure. The sample was peripheral blood mononuclear cells (PBMCs), taken before the second cycle of nivolumab. All receptors come from a human donor with classical Hodgkin lymphoma.

Only a few counts were recorded for this clone. No conserved phenylalanine or tryptophan ends this CDR3, so it is likely a read error. The limits of the CDR3 on the DNA are not certain, so only TCRdb's listed CDR3 is given. The chain's CDR3 is CASSYSRPGR. The V and J genes are TRBV6-5 and TRBJ2-7. The CDR3 totals 10 residues, both ends included. CDR1 is MNHEY and CDR2 is SVGAGI in the germline V gene.

This chain links TRBV7-2 with TRBJ2-1; weak D call: TRBD2 (5 bases). Germline V gene data show CDR1 as SGHTA and CDR2 as FQGNSA. This CDR3 has 16 residues. Trimming removed 3 bases from V and 8 bases from J, with 20 bases in between. CDR3 DNA: TGTGCCAGCAGCTTCTCCCGGGCGCGGACGAGGGATGAGCAGTTCTTC. Translated: CASSFSRARTRDEQFF.

The chain is built from TRBV6-5 and TRBJ2-7, with a weak D call TRBD1 (7 bases). Germline CDR1 MNHEY, CDR2 SVGAGI. The CDR3 totals 13 residues. CDR3 sequence (DNA): TGTGCGCAACCAGACAGGGAGGAGTGCGAGCAGTACTTC. It codes for CAQPDREECEQYF.

V and J are TRBV9 and TRBJ2-7, with D possibly TRBD2 on 5 matching bases. Germline V CDR1 and CDR2: SGDLS, YYNGEE. The V gene lost 4 bases and the J gene lost 4 bases, with 6 bases spanning the gap. The CDR3 consists of 11 residues. CDR3 residues: CASSRGYEQYF. The CDR3 bases are TGTGCCAGCAGCAGAGGGTACGAGCAGTACTTC. The full variable domain, in which reference TRBV9 and TRBJ2-7 provide the parts outside the CDR3, is DSGVTQTPKHLITATGQRVTLRCSPRSGDLSVYWYQQSLDQGLQFLIQYYNGEERAKGNILERFSAQQFPDLHSELNLSSLELGDSALYFCASSRGYEQYFGPGTRLTVT.

This clone was seen repeatedly, ten times or more. This sequence joins TRBV5-1 and TRBJ1-6; 9 bases match TRBD1. After removal of 0 bases from V and 7 bases from J, the junction contained 2 bases not matched to a gene. Germline CDR1 and CDR2: SGHRS and YFSETQ. The CDR3 has 15 residues. CDR3 DNA sequence: TGCGCCAGCAGCTTGGGAGGGACAGGGAATTCACCCCTCCACTTT. Protein product: CASSLGGTGNSPLHF.

The chain is built from TRBV6-5 and TRBJ2-5; D gene uncertain. This CDR3 spans 11 amino acids. The germline gives CDR1 MNHEY, CDR2 SVGAGI. V lost 2 bases and J lost 7, with 5 bases in between. The CDR3 region is CASSYGMTQYF. The CDR3 coding sequence is TGTGCCAGCAGTTACGGGATGACCCAGTACTTC.

J is TRBJ2-7 and V is TRBV10-3; TRBD2 matches 14 bases. This CDR3 spans 16 amino acids. Germline V gene lookup returns CDR1 ENHRY and CDR2 SYGVKD. V dropped 6 bases and J dropped 5; count of bases not matched to a gene: 9. This chain's CDR3 is CAIRGTSGSDGNEQYF. The CDR3, as DNA: TGTGCCATCAGGGGGACTAGCGGGAGTGACGGCAACGAGCAGTACTTC.

In its sample, this clone was seen a few times. V gene TRBV7-2 combines with J gene TRBJ2-3, with D perhaps matching TRBD2 (5 bases). Germline CDR1 and CDR2: SGHTA and FQGNSA. CDR3 length equals 17 residues. V shed 6 bases and J shed 1 base, with 20 bases lying between them. The CDR3: CASRGMAGHLRTDTQYF. CDR3 DNA: TGTGCCAGCAGGGGTATGGCGGGTCACCTCCGCACAGATACGCAGTATTTT.

This clone was counted a single time. The V and J genes are TRBV30 and TRBJ1-2; D uncertain. Deletions cut 6 bases from V and 2 bases from J, with 13 bases between. The CDR3 has 13 residues. Germline V gene lookup returns CDR1 GTSNPN and CDR2 SVGIG (reference sequence). The CDR3 nucleotides read TGTGCCTGTCGGGCACACCAGAACTATGGCTACACCTTC. This codes for CACRAHQNYGYTF.

The V gene is TRBV11-2, the J gene TRBJ2-1; D unclear. The germline CDR1 and CDR2 sequences are SGHAT and FQNNGV. The V gene lost 5 bases and the J gene lost 3 bases, with 14 bases spanning the gap. The CDR3 runs to 15 residues. CDR3 loop: CASSPPPAGYNEQFF. The CDR3 DNA follows: TGTGCCAGCAGCCCGCCACCGGCTGGCTACAATGAGCAGTTCTTC.

This clone was picked up one time. The chain recombines TRBV7-9 with TRBJ2-1, with no clear D. CDR1 SEHNR and CDR2 FQNEAQ come from the germline V gene (reference sequence). V was pared by 11 bases and J by 8 bases, with 7 bases between. The CDR3 sequence is 9 residues long. This CDR3 is CAWWDEQFF. DNA of the CDR3: TGTGCCTGGTGGGATGAGCAGTTCTTC. Complete variable domain (other parts from reference TRBV7-9 and TRBJ2-1): DTGVSQNPRHKITKRGQNVTFRCDPISEHNRLYWYRQTLGQGPEFLTYFQNEAQLEKSRLLSDRFSAERPKGSFSTLEIQRTEQGDSAMYLCAWWDEQFFGPGTRLTVL.

CDR3 loop: CASSALGRSHEQYF. In nucleotides, the CDR3 is TGTGCCAGCTCCGCTCTCGGGAGATCCCACGAGCAGTACTTC. The chain joins TRBV18 to TRBJ2-7; tentative D call: TRBD2 (6 bases). The CDR3 runs 14 residues. The V gene's germline CDR1 is KGHSH and CDR2 LQKENI. V was shortened by 6 bases and J by 5 bases, with 17 bases between the two germline ends.

The chain combines TRBV5-8 with TRBJ2-3; no clear D. The germline V and J ends were trimmed by 0 bases and 0 bases, with 5 bases remaining between them. This CDR3 comprises 14 residues. The germline CDR1 and CDR2 sequences are SGHTS and YDEGEE. The CDR3 coding sequence is TGTGCCAGCAGCTTGGATTCTAGCACAGATACGCAGTATTTT. This codes for CASSLDSSTDTQYF.

V gene TRBV19 combines with J gene TRBJ1-2; TRBD1 might be the D (6 bases). CDR3 size: 16 residues. Trimming pared 1 base from V and 3 bases from J, leaving 15 bases between. Germline CDR1 LNHDA, CDR2 SQIVND (reference sequence). The CDR3 spells CASSIAARGNDYGYTF. Written as DNA, the CDR3 is TGTGCCAGTAGTATAGCGGCCAGGGGTAATGACTATGGCTACACCTTC.

This clone has only a few counts. This chain connects TRBV4-2 to TRBJ1-5; D is undetermined. The CDR3 covers 9 residues. CDR1 is LGHNA and CDR2 is YNFKEQ in the germline V gene. Trimming shortened V by 1 base and J by 11 bases, and 0 bases separated the two germline ends. CDR3 nucleotides: TGTGCCAGCAGCCAAGCCCAGCATTTT. It specifies CASSQAQHF.

This clone was picked up a small number of times. The chain uses TRBV30 and TRBJ1-5, with TRBD1 as a possible D gene (6 bases). CDR1 is GTSNPN, CDR2 SVGIG, per germline (reference sequence). Trimming removed 5 bases from V and 5 bases from J, with 13 bases in between. CDR3 length: 13 amino acids. CDR3 nucleotides: TGTGCCTGGTCCCGCGGGGGCTATCAGCCCCAGCATTTT. Translation gives CAWSRGGYQPQHF.

The chain combines TRBV28 with TRBJ2-7; unclear D gene. This CDR3 has 14 residues. Germline loops: CDR1 MDHEN, CDR2 SYDVKM. The V end was cut by 3 bases, the J end by 2 bases, with 11 bases between. As DNA, the CDR3 is TGTGCCAGCAGTTTTAAGGTTATAACCTACGAGCAGTACTTC. It codes for CASSFKVITYEQYF.

Worth noting for this clone: Within the sample, other DNA sequences also encode this same CDR3. This chain joins TRBV7-9 and TRBJ1-1; D is uncertain. The V gene's germline CDR1 is SEHNR and CDR2 FQNEAQ (reference sequence). The CDR3 spans 10 residues. The V and J ends lost 8 bases and 3 bases respectively, with 4 bases between them. The CDR3 loop reads CASGDTEAFF. CDR3 DNA sequence: TGTGCCAGCGGGGACACTGAAGCTTTCTTT. Drawing the rest from reference TRBV7-9 and TRBJ1-1, the complete variable domain is DTGVSQNPRHKITKRGQNVTFRCDPISEHNRLYWYRQTLGQGPEFLTYFQNEAQLEKSRLLSDRFSAERPKGSFSTLEIQRTEQGDSAMYLCASGDTEAFFGQGTRLTVV.

Note on this clone: Additional DNA sequences in this sample encode the identical CDR3. This chain connects TRBV19 to TRBJ2-7; D perhaps matches TRBD2 (6 bases). In germline, CDR1 is LNHDA, CDR2 SQIVND (reference sequence). The CDR3 covers 15 residues. The germline V and J ends were trimmed by 1 base and 0 bases, with 10 bases remaining between them. The CDR3 sequence is CASSIAAGSSYEQYF. The CDR3, as DNA: TGTGCCAGTAGTATAGCGGCGGGAAGCTCCTACGAGCAGTACTTC.